The 20 T cell receptor beta chains reported below all come from one sample, sequenced in a study of T cells after yellow fever vaccination (dated by TCRdb to the late 2010s). What this sample's treatment or condition label stands for: live attenuated yellow fever vaccine strain. Library construction relied on 5' RACE. The sequencer listed for this sample is Illumina HiSeq 2500. TCRdb cleaned the public reads at Q25 with fastp, built clones with MiXCR and kept in-frame beta chains. Rows merge per CDR3 protein into single entries with the most common DNA and genes. The sample table lists 90,000 to 150,000 distinct CDR3 sequences, about 7.8% of them with a count of one. The top ten clones comprise around 2.6% of the sample. The starting material was CD4+ T cells sorted from PBMCs, obtained about 49 days after the first yellow fever vaccination. These receptors all stem from a man younger than 30 who received the YFV17D yellow fever vaccine.

This clonotype was counted ten times or more. This sequence joins TRBV7-2 and TRBJ2-7; the D is unclear. This CDR3 contains 12 residues. Germline-derived CDR1 and CDR2 are SGHTA and FQGNSA. Trimming took off 2 bases at V and 5 bases at J, with 7 bases between the two ends. CDR3 in amino acids: CASSLSSHEQYF. The CDR3 bases are TGTGCCAGCAGCTTATCTTCACACGAGCAGTACTTC.

This clonotype came up many times. CDR3 DNA sequence: TGTGCCAGCAGCTTAGGACAGATCTGGGATTCGCCCCGTGGCTACACCTTC. It codes for CASSLGQIWDSPRGYTF. This chain links TRBV7-2 with TRBJ1-2, with D maybe TRBD1 (5 bases). V was trimmed by 1 base and J by 7 bases, leaving 22 bases between them. Germline V gene data show CDR1 as SGHTA and CDR2 as FQGNSA. CDR3 size: 17 residues.

This clonotype was counted ten times or more. The chain uses TRBV5-5 and TRBJ2-5; D ambiguous. This CDR3 has 16 residues. V was cut by 4 bases and J by 2 bases, with 18 bases left in between. Per the germline V gene, CDR1 is SGHKS and CDR2 is YYEKEE (reference sequence). The DNA for the CDR3 is TGTGCCAGCAGCCCGAATCCCTCGACAAGACAAGAGACCCAGTACTTC. It encodes CASSPNPSTRQETQYF.

This clonotype appeared many times. This chain connects TRBV5-1 to TRBJ2-5; TRBD2 matches at 11 bases. The CDR3 spans 15 residues. Per germline, CDR1 SGHRS and CDR2 YFSETQ. With 3 bases clipped from V and 2 bases from J, the junction kept 3 bases outside the gene matches. The CDR3 nucleotides read TGCGCCAGCAGCTACGGGACTAGCGGTCAAGAGACCCAGTACTTC. Translated: CASSYGTSGQETQYF.

Many counts were recorded for this clonotype. The chain recombines TRBV29-1 with TRBJ2-1, with D uncertain. CDR3 length: 15 residues. The germline CDR1 and CDR2 sequences are SQVTM and ANQGSEA. V lost 6 bases, J lost 3 bases, and 18 bases lay in between. The CDR3 DNA reads TGCAGCGTGTCACCTCCTCCGACCCACTACAATGAGCAGTTCTTC. Amino acids: CSVSPPPTHYNEQFF.

This clonotype was recorded many times. This chain uses TRBV5-1 with TRBJ2-3; 9 nucleotides align to TRBD1. The CDR3 length is 16 residues. In germline, CDR1 is SGHRS, CDR2 YFSETQ. The J segment lost 6 bases and the V segment lost 3 bases, leaving 11 bases of the junction unmatched. CDR3 loop: CASSSTGGPVADTQYF. DNA for the CDR3: TGCGCCAGCAGCTCCACAGGGGGCCCCGTCGCGGATACGCAGTATTTT.

This clonotype was seen more than once but under ten times. The chain uses TRBV24-1 and TRBJ2-3; either TRBD1 or TRBD2 may fit D (6 bases each). Germline CDR1 is KGHDR and CDR2 is SFDVKD. The CDR3 extends over 15 amino acids. The V and J ends lost 4 bases and 4 bases respectively, with 14 bases between them. The CDR3 sequence: CATSESGAASDTQYF. As DNA, the CDR3 is TGTGCCACCAGTGAGTCGGGGGCAGCGTCAGATACGCAGTATTTT.

This clonotype was seen ten or more times. This rearrangement joins TRBV12-3 or TRBV12-4 to TRBJ2-3; 11 positions match TRBD2. CDR3 length: 15 amino acids. V lost 3 bases and J lost 1; bases outside the gene matches: 0. The CDR3 DNA reads TGTGCCAGCAGTTTGACTAGCGGGGGCACAGATACGCAGTATTTT. Translating gives CASSLTSGGTDTQYF.

The rearrangement joins TRBV10-3 to TRBJ2-7, with 7 bases aligning to TRBD2. The CDR3 loop spans 13 amino acids. V lost 10 bases and J lost 3; bases outside the gene matches: 9. Germline CDR1 and CDR2: ENHRY and SYGVKD. The CDR3: CATHPSGRYEQYV. The CDR3 DNA reads as TGTGCCACCCACCCTAGCGGACGCTACGAGCAGTACGTC.

At least ten counts were recorded for this clonotype. V gene TRBV7-6 combines with J gene TRBJ2-7; 7 bases are shared with TRBD2. CDR1 is SGHVS and CDR2 is FNYEAQ in the germline V gene. CDR3 length equals 15 residues. V shed 1 base and J 5 bases; nucleotides not matched to a gene: 8. CDR3 DNA sequence: TGTGCCAGCAGCTTAGGAATCCGCGGGAGCAACGAGCAGTACTTC. Amino acids: CASSLGIRGSNEQYF. Filled out from reference TRBV7-6 and TRBJ2-7, the complete variable domain reads GAGVSQSPRYKVTKRGQDVALRCDPISGHVSLYWYRQALGQGPEFLTYFNYEAQQDKSGLPNDRFSAERPEGSISTLTIQRTEQRDSAMYRCASSLGIRGSNEQYFGPGTRLTVT.

This clonotype was found many times. The V and J genes are TRBV13 and TRBJ2-5, with 8 bases aligning to TRBD2. This CDR3 has 17 amino acids. V shed 4 bases and J 5 bases; nucleotides not matched to a gene: 15. Per the germline V gene, CDR1 is PRHDT and CDR2 is FYEKMQ (reference sequence). CDR3 sequence reads: CASSWGLVNRLGETQYF. Written as DNA, the CDR3 is TGTGCCAGCAGCTGGGGACTAGTCAACCGGCTGGGGGAGACCCAGTACTTC. The whole variable domain, remainder taken from reference TRBV13 and TRBJ2-5, is AAGVIQSPRHLIKEKRETATLKCYPIPRHDTVYWYQQGPGQDPQFLISFYEKMQSDKGSIPDRFSAQQFSDYHSELNMSSLELGDSALYFCASSWGLVNRLGETQYFGPGTRLLVL.

Ten or more counts support this clonotype. The chain employs TRBV5-6 and TRBJ1-5; D not resolved. Deletions cut 0 bases from V and 0 bases from J, with 4 bases between. Germline lookup yields CDR1 SGHDT and CDR2 YYEEEE. The CDR3 is made up of 14 amino acids. CDR3 bases: TGTGCCAGCAGCTTGGACGGTAGCAATCAGCCCCAGCATTTT. It specifies CASSLDGSNQPQHF.

Ten or more counts support this clonotype. The gene calls are TRBV7-2 and TRBJ2-7; D remains ambiguous. CDR1 is SGHTA and CDR2 is FQGNSA in the germline V gene. The CDR3 sequence is 14 residues long. V dropped 1 base and J dropped 2 bases, with 9 bases sitting between them. The CDR3 is CASSLGQAPYEQYF. CDR3 DNA sequence: TGTGCCAGCAGCTTAGGGCAGGCTCCCTACGAGCAGTACTTC.

This clonotype was seen at least ten times. The chain recombines TRBV20-1 with TRBJ2-1; maybe TRBD1 (5 bases). Germline assignment: CDR1 DFQATT and CDR2 SNEGSKA (reference sequence). CDR3 length equals 12 residues. Trimming pared 7 bases from V and 2 bases from J, leaving 9 bases between. The CDR3 loop reads CSEGKTYNEQFF. The CDR3 region has the DNA TGCAGTGAGGGGAAAACCTACAATGAGCAGTTCTTC.

This clonotype has a count of ten or more. The gene calls are TRBV5-1 and TRBJ1-2; 7 nucleotides line up with TRBD1. The CDR3 totals 14 residues. Germline CDR1 SGHRS, CDR2 YFSETQ. Losses at the gene ends were 4 bases for V and 2 bases for J; bases not matched to a gene: 5. The CDR3 region is CASSPPGQNYGYTF. In DNA, the CDR3 is TGCGCCAGCAGCCCGCCGGGACAGAACTATGGCTACACCTTC.

There are many counts of this clonotype. The chain uses TRBV5-6 and TRBJ1-1; the D is unclear. V was pared by 1 base and J by 7 bases, with 5 bases between. The CDR3 extends over 11 amino acids. CDR1 is SGHDT, CDR2 YYEEEE, per germline. The CDR3 DNA reads as TGTGCCAGCAGCTTGATGGGTGAAGCTTTCTTT. Its protein is CASSLMGEAFF. The full variable domain, completed using reference TRBV5-6 and TRBJ1-1, is DAGVTQSPTHLIKTRGQQVTLRCSPKSGHDTVSWYQQALGQGPQFIFQYYEEEERQRGNFPDRFSGHQFPNYSSELNVNALLLGDSALYLCASSLMGEAFFGQGTRLTVV.

The table lists this clonotype with many counts. The chain uses TRBV5-1 and TRBJ2-1; TRBD1 matches 9 bases. The J segment lost 8 bases and the V segment lost 4 bases, leaving 16 bases of the junction unmatched. The CDR3 is 17 residues long. Germline loops: CDR1 SGHRS, CDR2 YFSETQ. This chain's CDR3 is CASSIGQGIIKFDEQFF. Written as DNA, the CDR3 is TGCGCCAGCAGCATCGGACAGGGGATAATCAAATTCGATGAGCAGTTCTTC.

This clonotype was seen ten or more times. The genes are TRBV2 and TRBJ1-2, with D perhaps matching TRBD1 (5 bases). Germline V gene sequence: CDR1 SNHLY, CDR2 FYNNEI. The CDR3 consists of 13 residues. V dropped 5 bases and J dropped 2 bases, with 9 bases sitting between them. CDR3 residues: CASSQDINYGYTF. The CDR3 DNA follows: TGTGCCAGCAGTCAGGACATAAACTATGGCTACACCTTC.

This clonotype occurred many times. This chain uses TRBV7-2 with TRBJ2-5; D unclear. The germline gives CDR1 SGHTA, CDR2 FQGNSA. V lost 5 bases, J lost 0 bases, and 7 bases lay in between. This CDR3 comprises 13 residues. The CDR3 protein is CASSPFYQETQYF. The CDR3 DNA follows: TGTGCCAGCAGCCCCTTTTACCAAGAGACCCAGTACTTC.

This clonotype was seen a few times. The rearrangement links TRBV5-6 to TRBJ1-5; tentatively, D is TRBD1 (5 bases). V lost 0 bases to trimming and J lost 3 bases, with 10 bases between them. CDR1 and CDR2 (germline): SGHDT, YYEEEE. CDR3 length: 15 amino acids. CDR3: CASSLGQQTNQPQHF. CDR3 sequence (DNA): TGTGCCAGCAGCTTGGGACAGCAAACCAATCAGCCCCAGCATTTT.